This TCR beta chain was recovered during a study of response to subunit inactivated influenza vaccine. Findings and caveats of the study: The authors suggested that few new T cells are recruited per seasonal influenza vaccination.

This clonotype was detected a few times. The target antigen is unknown. V shed 4 bases, J shed 2 bases, and the junction held 4 bases outside the gene matches. Germline-derived CDR1 and CDR2 are SGHKS and YYEKEE (reference sequence). The CDR3 contains 14 residues. MiXCR, run by TCRdb on the RT-PCR reads, gives a single entry per CDR3 protein. This sample has about 570,000 distinct CDR3 sequences, with 11% found just once. This sample also appeared in a second study, on T cells expressing NK-cell markers. That source reports: 5'RACE template switching with UMIs produced the TCR beta cDNA. The TCR beta repertoires originated in sorted CD3+CD56+NKG2C+, CD3+CD56+NKG2C- and CD3+CD56-NKG2C+ T cells. Among a handful of donors, these clonotypes also ranked first in the CD3+CD56-NKG2C+ fraction.

V gene TRBV5-5 combines with J gene TRBJ2-3, with 7 bases lining up with TRBD1. The sample was PBMCs from blood, taken on the day of vaccination. This sequence was found in a man in his forties or fifties who received an inactivated influenza vaccine. The CDR3 DNA sequence: TGTGCCAGCAGCCGAGGGACAGTCACAGATACGCAGTATTTT. This encodes CASSRGTVTDTQYF. Combining the CDR3 with reference TRBV5-5 and TRBJ2-3 gives the whole variable domain DAGVTQSPTHLIKTRGQQVTLRCSPISGHKSVSWYQQVLGQGPQFIFQYYEKEERGRGNFPDRFSARQFPNYSSELNVNALLLGDSALYLCASSRGTVTDTQYFGPGTRLTVL.